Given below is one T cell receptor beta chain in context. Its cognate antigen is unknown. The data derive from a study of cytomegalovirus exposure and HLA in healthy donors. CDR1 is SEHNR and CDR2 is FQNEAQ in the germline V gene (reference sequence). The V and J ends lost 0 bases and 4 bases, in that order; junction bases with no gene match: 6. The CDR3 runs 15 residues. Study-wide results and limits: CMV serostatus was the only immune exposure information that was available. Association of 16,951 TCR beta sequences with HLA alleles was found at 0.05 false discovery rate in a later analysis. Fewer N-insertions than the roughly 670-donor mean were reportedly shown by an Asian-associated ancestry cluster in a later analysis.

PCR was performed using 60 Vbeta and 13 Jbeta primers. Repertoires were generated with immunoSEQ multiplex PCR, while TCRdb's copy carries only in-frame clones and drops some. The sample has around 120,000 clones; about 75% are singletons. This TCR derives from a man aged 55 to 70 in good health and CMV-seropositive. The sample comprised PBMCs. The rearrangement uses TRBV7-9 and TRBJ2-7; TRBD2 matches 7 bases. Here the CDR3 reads CASSLAPWGGYEQYF. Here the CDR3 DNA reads TGTGCCAGCAGCTTAGCGCCATGGGGGGGGTACGAGCAGTACTTC.